Listed below are T cell receptor beta chains from one sample, sequenced in a study of memory B cells and T cells in multiple sclerosis. Repertoires were generated with immunoSEQ multiplex PCR, while TCRdb's copy carries only in-frame clones and drops some. The sample includes over 35,000 clones, 82% of them seen just once. Their cognate antigens are unknown. Sequencing input: PBMCs from blood kept in culture. The origin of the receptors is a human donor with multiple sclerosis. Both conserved end residues are trimmed from each CDR3.

>TRBV5-6
ASSFNQGNTDTQY
>TRBV19
ASSMRDRPLEAF
>TRBV19
ASSIKSVGVMARGEQY
>TRBV2
ASRGQGIYNEQF
>TRBV5-5
ASSLGAGINSNQPQH
>TRBV21-1
ASKSLCSEQY
>TRBV9
ASSTGPGNYGYT
>TRBV9
ASSVRGKAF
>TRBV30
AWSVYTTLRYGYT
>TRBV2
ASGAERNTEAF
>TRBV30
AWSVVEGKLF
>TRBV7-8
ASSLAEGGWSSYNEQF
>TRBV27
ASSSLQSSGNTIY
>TRBV18
ASSPTGIPSTDTQY
>TRBV9
ASSVGLTVNTEAF
>TRBV6-1
ASSEQALEQY
>TRBV4-1
ASSQDVAWRGTDTQY
>TRBV7-2
ASSSGPPGELF
>TRBV5-4
ASSPMTGRNTEAF
>TRBV5-1
ASSPDRVANYGYT
>TRBV7-7
ASSLAGDTDTQY
>TRBV5-1
ASSHPGGLYNEQF
>TRBV28
ASSLTGPGNTIY
>TRBV5-1
ASSTSGGAGNTIY
>TRBV7-8
ASSLPRGRGNYGYT
>TRBV29-1
SATGTLGREQY
>TRBV20-1
SASSHQY
>TRBV15
ATSREAGLNTEAF
>TRBV5-5
ASNRGMETQY
>TRBV4-1
ASSSQERGKYGYT
>TRBV5-1
ASSSRAGGPYTGELF
>TRBV15
ATSDRSGGGGTEAF
>TRBV6-5
ASSSPGLYGYT
>TRBV6-6
ASSMRGDTQY
>TRBV4-3
ASSQERDGRFYNEQF
>TRBV28
ASSLPGNGEKLF
>TRBV19
ASSRDSGMGDTEAF
>TRBV2
AIIGTKNTEAF
>TRBV14
ASSRTSEDRSQY
>TRBV30
ASRDINYGYT
>TRBV19
ASSIRVASYEQY
>TRBV4-1
ASSRLRTGSSHGYT
>TRBV15
ATSRVRRPYEQY
>TRBV7-3
ASSLGQGNSYEQY
>TRBV2
ASCVKREEQY
>TRBV19
ASSIGKGMNTEAF
>TRBV6-5
ASSEVEQPQH
>TRBV5-8
ASSLQGLSNQPQH
>TRBV7-9
ASSLLGEEQF
>TRBV7-2
ASSLAVAGGPLDEQF
>TRBV7-8
ASSRFAGESQPQH
>TRBV7-2
ASSLAGVRDTQY
>TRBV7-7
ASSLQSGFRGPTF
>TRBV28
ASSPIEAAGVYEQY
>TRBV5-4
ASSSGSGANVLT